This entry describes one T cell receptor (beta chain). This clonotype was seen once. Its specific antigen is unknown. Base qualities are not provided; no much larger clone lies one nucleotide away. One read alone is a weak basis. CDR1 and CDR2 were assigned from the germline V gene as SGHNT and YENEEA. The CDR3 has 15 amino acids, counting the end cysteine and phenylalanine. Only the CDR3 DNA is retained, 45 bases long and in frame from the first base. At the junction V is shortened by 2 bases and J by 5 bases; bases outside the gene matches: 6. The data belong to a study of T-cell memory formation after mild COVID-19 (dated by TCRdb to about 2021). For context, the study as a whole: Most TCR sequence clusters were specific to one of the two donors. Longitudinal TCRalpha and TCRbeta repertoire sequencing tracked T-cell clones expanding and contracting after mild COVID-19 in two donors. The cohort was made up of two young adult volunteers, one female and one male, who were previously healthy.

Data came from an Illumina NovaSeq 6000. TCRalpha and TCRbeta cDNA libraries were constructed by 5'RACE with constant-segment primers, with sample barcodes and unique molecular identifiers being introduced. RNA was extracted from every sample with Trizol reagent. Amplification of the libraries took two PCR steps, and the second step added a second sample barcode plus Illumina TruSeq adapters. Sequencing of the libraries was done on an Illumina NovaSeq, producing 2 x 150 bp paired-end reads. As for how the authors treated the data: The reads were demultiplexed and collapsed into UMI-guided consensus sequences using migec v1.2.7. With mixcr v2.1.11, UMI consensuses were aligned to TRA and TRB V and J templates and assembled into clonotypes. Clonotypes were classified as expanded or contracted when called significant by both edgeR and NoisET, with noise models trained on biological replicates. edgeR calls used a false discovery rate-adjusted p below 0.01 and a log2 fold-change threshold of 1. As an exploratory analysis of dynamics, PCA with hierarchical clustering was applied to max-normalized trajectories of the 1000 most abundant clonotypes. Separately sequenced CD4+ and CD8+ repertoires were used to assign the CD4 or CD8 phenotype of responding clones. Through fastp at Q25 and MiXCR, TCRdb rebuilt clones from the public reads, retaining in-frame beta chains. Each CDR3 protein appears once, grouped with its most common genes and DNA. What appears here as the V and J calls and clone size reflects TCRdb's work, not the paper's. This sample is represented by 200,000 to 250,000 distinct CDR3 sequences; over 15% of them were singletons. The ten largest clones add up to 2% to 2.5% of the sample.

Ficoll-Paque density gradient centrifugation was the method used to isolate PBMCs. Summary of the overall study and its limitations: The study included only a couple of mild cases, and larger cohorts that include severe cases with pre-infection samples were judged to be necessary. Contracting CD4+ clones were found mainly in CM and EM memory subsets, while CD8+ clones were enriched in EMRA. Clones that contracted from day 15 to 85 showed balanced CD4/CD8 phenotypes, whereas a second wave of clones that expanded from day 15 to 37 leaned towards CD4+. SARS-CoV-2 specificity was not confirmed for the second-wave clones peaking on day 37. Some responding clones were found in pre-infection memory, which suggests that pre-existing cross-reactive memory T cells took part in the SARS-CoV-2 response.

The V and J segments used are TRBV11-3 and TRBJ2-3; 8 central nucleotides agree with TRBD1. The TCR sequence derives from an adult woman who had mild COVID-19 (a few samples of this study predate the infection). The sample titles of this study are shuffled in the database, so cell type and time point are left out; the donor was told from shared clones. The sequencing input was PBMCs or a T cell subset sorted from them (not recorded which). The DNA sequence is as follows: TGTGCCAGCAGCTTACCAGGGGGCAGGGAAGATACGCAGTATTTT. This sequence encodes CASSLPGGREDTQYF.